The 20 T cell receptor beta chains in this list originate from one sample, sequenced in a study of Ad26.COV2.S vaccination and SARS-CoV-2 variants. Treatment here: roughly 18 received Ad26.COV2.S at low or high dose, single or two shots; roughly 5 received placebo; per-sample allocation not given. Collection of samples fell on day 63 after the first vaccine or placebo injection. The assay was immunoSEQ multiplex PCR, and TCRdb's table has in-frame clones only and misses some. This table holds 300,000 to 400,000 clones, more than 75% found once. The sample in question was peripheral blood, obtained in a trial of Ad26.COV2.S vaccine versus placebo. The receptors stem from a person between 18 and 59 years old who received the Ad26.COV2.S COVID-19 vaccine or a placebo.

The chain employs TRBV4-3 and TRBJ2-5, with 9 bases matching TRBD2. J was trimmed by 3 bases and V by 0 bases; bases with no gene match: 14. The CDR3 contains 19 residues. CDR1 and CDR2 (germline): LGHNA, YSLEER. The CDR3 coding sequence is TGCGCCAGCAGCCAAGAGTTGTGGACTAGCGATGGTGTCGAAGAGACCCAGTACTTC. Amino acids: CASSQELWTSDGVEETQYF.

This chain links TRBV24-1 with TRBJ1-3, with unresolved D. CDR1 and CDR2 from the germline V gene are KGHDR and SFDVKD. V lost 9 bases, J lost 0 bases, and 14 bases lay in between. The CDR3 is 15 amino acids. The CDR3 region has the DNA TGTGCCACCCATCCCCCAGATCTCTCTGGAAACACCATATATTTT. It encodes CATHPPDLSGNTIYF.

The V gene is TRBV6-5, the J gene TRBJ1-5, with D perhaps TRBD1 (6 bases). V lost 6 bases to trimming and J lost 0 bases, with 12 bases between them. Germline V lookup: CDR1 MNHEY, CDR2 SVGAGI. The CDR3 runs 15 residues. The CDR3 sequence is CASSGGLYSNQPQHF. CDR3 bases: TGTGCCAGCAGCGGGGGGCTCTATAGCAATCAGCCCCAGCATTTT.

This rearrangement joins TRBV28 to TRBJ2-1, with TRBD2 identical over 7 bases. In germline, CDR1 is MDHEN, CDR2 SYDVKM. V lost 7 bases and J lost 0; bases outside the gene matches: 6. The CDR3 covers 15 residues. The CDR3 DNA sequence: TGTGCCAGCAAGGTGGGCGGGAGCTCCTACAATGAGCAGTTCTTC. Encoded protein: CASKVGGSSYNEQFF.

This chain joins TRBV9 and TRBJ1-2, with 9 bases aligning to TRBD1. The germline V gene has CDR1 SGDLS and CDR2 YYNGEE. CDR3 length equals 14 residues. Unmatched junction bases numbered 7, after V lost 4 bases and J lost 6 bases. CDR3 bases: TGTGCCAGCAGCCCGGGACAGGGAAGCCATGGCTACACCTTC. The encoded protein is CASSPGQGSHGYTF.

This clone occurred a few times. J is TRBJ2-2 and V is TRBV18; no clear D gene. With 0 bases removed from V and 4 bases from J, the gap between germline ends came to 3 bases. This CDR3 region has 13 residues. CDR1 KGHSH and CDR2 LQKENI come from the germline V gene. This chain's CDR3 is CASSPPSTGELFF. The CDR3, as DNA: TGTGCCAGCTCACCACCCAGCACCGGGGAGCTGTTTTTT.

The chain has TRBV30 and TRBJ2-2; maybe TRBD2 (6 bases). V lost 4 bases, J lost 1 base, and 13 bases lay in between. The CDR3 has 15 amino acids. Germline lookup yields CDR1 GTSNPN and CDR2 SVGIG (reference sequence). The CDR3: CAWKLFGRNTGELFF. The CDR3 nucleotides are TGTGCCTGGAAACTCTTCGGGAGGAACACCGGGGAGCTGTTTTTT.

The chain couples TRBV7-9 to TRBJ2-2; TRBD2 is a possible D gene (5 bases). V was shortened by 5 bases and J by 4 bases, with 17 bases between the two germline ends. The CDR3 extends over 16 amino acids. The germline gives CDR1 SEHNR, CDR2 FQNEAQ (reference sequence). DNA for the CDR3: TGTGCCAGCAGCCCATCTCGGGGTGAGGGCACCGGGGAGCTGTTTTTT. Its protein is CASSPSRGEGTGELFF.

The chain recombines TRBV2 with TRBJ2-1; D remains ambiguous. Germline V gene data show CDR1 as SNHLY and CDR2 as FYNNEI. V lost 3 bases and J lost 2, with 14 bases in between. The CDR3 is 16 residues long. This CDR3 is CASSERTLGAYNEQFF. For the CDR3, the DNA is TGTGCCAGCAGTGAGCGGACCCTGGGCGCCTACAATGAGCAGTTCTTC. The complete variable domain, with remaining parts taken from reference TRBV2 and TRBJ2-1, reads EPEVTQTPSHQVTQMGQEVILRCVPISNHLYFYWYRQILGQKVEFLVSFYNNEISEKSEIFDDQFSVERPDGSNFTLKIRSTKLEDSAMYFCASSERTLGAYNEQFFGPGTRLTVL.

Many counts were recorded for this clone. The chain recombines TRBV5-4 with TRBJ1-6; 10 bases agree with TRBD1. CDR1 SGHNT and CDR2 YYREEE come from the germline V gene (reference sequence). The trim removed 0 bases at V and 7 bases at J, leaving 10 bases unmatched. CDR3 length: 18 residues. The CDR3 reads CASSLGQGAGVGNSPLHF. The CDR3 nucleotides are TGTGCCAGCAGCTTGGGACAGGGGGCCGGTGTCGGAAATTCACCCCTCCACTTT. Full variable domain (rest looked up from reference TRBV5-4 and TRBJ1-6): ETGVTQSPTHLIKTRGQQVTLRCSSQSGHNTVSWYQQALGQGPQFIFQYYREEENGRGNFPPRFSGLQFPNYSSELNVNALELDDSALYLCASSLGQGAGVGNSPLHFGNGTRLTVT.

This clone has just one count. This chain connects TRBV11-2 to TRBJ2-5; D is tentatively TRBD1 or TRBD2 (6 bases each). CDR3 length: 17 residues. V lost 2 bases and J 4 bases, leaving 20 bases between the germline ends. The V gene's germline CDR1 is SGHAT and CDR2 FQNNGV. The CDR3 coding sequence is TGTGCCAGCAGCTTATCGGGAAGCTGGGGGGCAGCAGAGACCCAGTACTTC. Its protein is CASSLSGSWGAAETQYF.

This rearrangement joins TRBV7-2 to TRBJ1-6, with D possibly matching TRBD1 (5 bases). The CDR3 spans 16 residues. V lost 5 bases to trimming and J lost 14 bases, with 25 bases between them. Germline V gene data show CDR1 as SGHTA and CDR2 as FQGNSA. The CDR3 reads CASSRPLKNRGRTLHF. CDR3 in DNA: TGTGCCAGCAGCAGACCTTTGAAGAATAGGGGACGAACCCTCCACTTT.

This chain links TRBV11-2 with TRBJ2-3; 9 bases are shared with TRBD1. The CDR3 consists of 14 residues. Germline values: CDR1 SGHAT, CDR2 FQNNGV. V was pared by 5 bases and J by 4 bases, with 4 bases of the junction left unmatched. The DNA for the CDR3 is TGTGCCAGCAGCCCAAACAGGGGGCCAGATACGCAGTATTTT. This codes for CASSPNRGPDTQYF. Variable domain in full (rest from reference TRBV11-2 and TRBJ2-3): EAGVAQSPRYKIIEKRQSVAFWCNPISGHATLYWYQQILGQGPKLLIQFQNNGVVDDSQLPKDRFSAERLKGVDSTLKIQPAKLEDSAVYLCASSPNRGPDTQYFGPGTRLTVL.

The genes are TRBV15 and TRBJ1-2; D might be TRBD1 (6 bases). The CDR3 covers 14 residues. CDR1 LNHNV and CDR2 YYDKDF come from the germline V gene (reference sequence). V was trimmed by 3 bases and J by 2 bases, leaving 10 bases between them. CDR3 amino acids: CATSREQGNYGYTF. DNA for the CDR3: TGTGCCACCAGCAGGGAACAGGGAAACTATGGCTACACCTTC.

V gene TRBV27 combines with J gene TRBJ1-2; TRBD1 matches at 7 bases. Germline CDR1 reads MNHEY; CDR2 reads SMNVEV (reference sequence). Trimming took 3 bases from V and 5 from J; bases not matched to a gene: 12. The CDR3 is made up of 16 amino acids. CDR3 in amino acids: CASSFGQDSRGYGYTF. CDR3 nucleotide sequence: TGTGCCAGCAGTTTCGGTCAGGACAGCAGGGGGTATGGCTACACCTTC.

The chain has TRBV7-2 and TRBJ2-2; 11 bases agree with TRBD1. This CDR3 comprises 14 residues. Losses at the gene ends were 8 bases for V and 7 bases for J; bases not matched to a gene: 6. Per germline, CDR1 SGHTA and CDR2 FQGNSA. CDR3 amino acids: CASRGQGAGGELFF. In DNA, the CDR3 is TGTGCCAGCCGCGGACAGGGGGCCGGCGGGGAGCTGTTTTTT.

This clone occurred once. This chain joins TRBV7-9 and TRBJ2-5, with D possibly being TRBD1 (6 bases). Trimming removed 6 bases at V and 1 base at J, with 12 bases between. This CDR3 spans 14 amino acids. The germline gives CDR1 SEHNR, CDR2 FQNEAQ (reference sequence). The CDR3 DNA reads TGTGCCAGCAGGGGCAGGGGCAGCCAAGAGACCCAGTACTTC. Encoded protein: CASRGRGSQETQYF.

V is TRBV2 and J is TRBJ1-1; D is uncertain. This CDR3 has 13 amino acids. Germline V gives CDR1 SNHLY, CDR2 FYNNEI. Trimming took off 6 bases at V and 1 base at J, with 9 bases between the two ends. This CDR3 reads CASSVDGNTEAFF. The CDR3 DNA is TGTGCCAGCAGCGTGGACGGGAACACTGAAGCTTTCTTT. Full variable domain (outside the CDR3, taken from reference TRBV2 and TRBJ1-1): EPEVTQTPSHQVTQMGQEVILRCVPISNHLYFYWYRQILGQKVEFLVSFYNNEISEKSEIFDDQFSVERPDGSNFTLKIRSTKLEDSAMYFCASSVDGNTEAFFGQGTRLTVV.

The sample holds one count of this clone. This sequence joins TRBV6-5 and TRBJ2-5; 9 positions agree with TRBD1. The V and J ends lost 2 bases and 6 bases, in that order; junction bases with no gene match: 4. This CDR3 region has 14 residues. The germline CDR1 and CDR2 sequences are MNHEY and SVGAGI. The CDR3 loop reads CASSYGQGFQTQYF. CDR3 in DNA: TGTGCCAGCAGTTACGGACAGGGGTTTCAGACCCAGTACTTC.

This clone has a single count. The DNA for the CDR3 is TGTGCCAGCAGCGGAAGACAGGGGAACCCTTTGTCCACCGGGGAGCTGTTTTTT. Translated, it gives CASSGRQGNPLSTGELFF. This sequence joins TRBV11-3 and TRBJ2-2; 8 bases line up with TRBD1. Germline values: CDR1 SGHNT, CDR2 YENEEA. The CDR3 length is 18 residues. V lost 5 bases, J lost 4 bases, and 15 bases stayed unmatched. The variable domain in full, completed from reference TRBV11-3 and TRBJ2-2, reads EAGVVQSPRYKIIEKKQPVAFWCNPISGHNTLYWYLQNLGQGPELLIRYENEEAVDDSQLPKDRFSAERLKGVDSTLKIQPAELGDSAVYLCASSGRQGNPLSTGELFFGEGSRLTVL.